There are a few counts of the clone carrying this TCR beta chain. The antigen remains unidentified. The data were taken from a study of blood T cells in healthy people across ages. Primers used in a second PCR of roughly 6 to 12 cycles were a sample-barcoded 5' primer and a J-beta primer mix. MiXCR, run by TCRdb on the 5' RACE reads, gives a single entry per CDR3 protein. The sample gives about 630,000 distinct CDR3 sequences, under 25% of which show up once; more than 3% is in the top ten. Points from the study as a whole: In the absence of known donor CMV status, changes in expanded clonotypes were possibly confounded. Higher diversity, along with more naive CD4+ cells, distinguished long-lived donors from aged donors.

The sample comprised blood. This clonotype originated in a man in his 70s in good health.

The CDR3 is CASSLVAPNEQYF. CDR3 coding DNA: TGTGCCAGCAGCTTAGTGGCCCCTAACGAGCAGTACTTC. The gene calls are TRBV7-2 and TRBJ2-7; D is unresolved. The CDR3 is made up of 13 amino acids. Per germline, CDR1 SGHTA and CDR2 FQGNSA. The V gene lost 1 base and the J gene lost 5 bases, with 9 bases spanning the gap.